Listed here is a single T cell receptor (beta chain). This clonotype came up many times. Its antigen is unknown. Base qualities were left out, and no much larger clone turns up one base away. V is cut back by 3 bases and J by 2 bases, with 1 base in the junction unmatched. Taken from cysteine to phenylalanine, the CDR3 has 15 residues. Here the CDR3 DNA is all that survives: 45 bases in frame from base 1. These data belong to a study of CD8 T cells in ankylosing spondylitis (TCRdb year 2017). Regarding the complete study: The study set out to find disease-linked TCR variants by profiling T cell receptor beta repertoires in ankylosing spondylitis patients and healthy donors. The whole study cohort included 108 healthy donors and 25 ankylosing spondylitis patients. Samples of peripheral blood were taken, and for ankylosing spondylitis patients, synovial fluid was collected as well. Study-level results and caveats: Significant enrichment of the disease-linked clones was reported in matched synovial fluid samples from ankylosing spondylitis patients. In peripheral blood, the disease-linked clones were found at relatively low frequencies and had a CD8+ phenotype. Blood from ankylosing spondylitis patients appeared to be characterized by a TCR beta motif made up of several highly homologous amino acid variants. Some motif variants had previously been reported in the synovial fluid and blood of reactive arthritis patients, which suggests shared mechanisms of disease initiation.

The listed sequencing device is Illumina HiSeq 2500. Quantitative 5'-RACE with molecular barcodes was used to prepare TCR beta libraries. As for how the authors treated the data: To identify disease-linked TCR variants, a new computational method was used, one built on a probabilistic model of VDJ rearrangement. TCRdb reprocessing: public reads trimmed at Q25 with fastp, clones called with MiXCR, in-frame beta chains kept. Each record represents a unique CDR3 protein, reported with the most common genes and DNA among its rows. It is TCRdb's table, rather than the study itself, that gives the V and J calls and clone size. Within this sample are approximately 240,000 distinct CDR3 sequences, with 20% to 30% of them counted one time only. The leading ten clones occupy approximately 0.61% of the sample.

The V and J genes are TRBV12-3 or TRBV12-4 and TRBJ2-6; a stretch of 7 junction bases matches TRBD1. The receptor's source is a male donor with ankylosing spondylitis or in good health (not recorded which). Material: blood, either unsorted or a sorted T cell fraction (not recorded which). CDR3 region: CASSFTGAGANVLTF. The DNA reads TGTGCCAGCAGTTTCACAGGGGCTGGGGCCAACGTCCTGACTTTC.